What follows are 24 T cell receptor beta chains derived from one specimen sequenced in a study of T-cell memory formation after mild COVID-19. TCRdb re-analysed the 5' RACE reads in MiXCR, keeping a single row per CDR3 protein. Of hundreds of thousands of distinct CDR3 sequences listed, roughly 13% are singletons. Sequencing was performed on PBMCs or a T cell subset sorted from them (not recorded which). All receptors derive from a man aged 18 to 30 who had mild COVID-19 (a few samples of this study predate the infection). Cell type and time point are not known.

This clonotype was picked up a small number of times. V gene TRBV7-9 combines with J gene TRBJ2-1; 13 bases match TRBD2. V lost 4 bases, J lost 2 bases, and 11 bases stayed unmatched. CDR3 size: 19 residues. Germline values: CDR1 SEHNR, CDR2 FQNEAQ (reference sequence). In DNA form, the CDR3 reads TGTGCCAGCAGCTACTTTGGGAGGGGACTAGCGGGGACCTACAATGAGCAGTTCTTC. Translating it yields CASSYFGRGLAGTYNEQFF.

This clonotype has at least ten counts. This chain uses TRBV12-3 or TRBV12-4 with TRBJ1-2, with 10 bases identical to TRBD1. The CDR3 contains 17 residues. V lost 5 bases and J lost 4; bases outside the gene matches: 13. CDR3 bases: TGTGCCAGCAGTACCGATCCGGTGGGACAGGGGACCTATGGCTACACCTTC. It yields the protein CASSTDPVGQGTYGYTF.

The chain employs TRBV5-4 and TRBJ2-7, with D unclear. Deletions cut 4 bases from V and 5 bases from J, with 7 bases between. Germline CDR1 and CDR2: SGHNT and YYREEE (reference sequence). The CDR3 length is 11 residues. The CDR3 nucleotides are TGTGCCAGCAGCGCGAACGACGAGCAGTACTTC. Translated, it gives CASSANDEQYF.

This clonotype has ten or more counts. V and J are TRBV10-3 and TRBJ2-2, with TRBD1 matching 7 bases. The V gene's germline CDR1 is ENHRY and CDR2 SYGVKD. V lost 3 bases to trimming and J lost 3 bases; unmatched junction nucleotides: 4. This CDR3 contains 15 residues. The CDR3 nucleotides are TGTGCCATCAGTGATGGACAGGATTACACCGGGGAGCTGTTTTTT. Translating gives CAISDGQDYTGELFF.

The chain links TRBV6-2 or TRBV6-3 to TRBJ2-1; D may be TRBD2 (7 bases). V lost 6 bases and J lost 7, with 22 bases in between. The CDR3 extends over 16 amino acids. Per germline, CDR1 MNHEY and CDR2 SVGEGT. The CDR3: CASSSIAGAADNEQFF. The CDR3 coding sequence is TGTGCCAGCAGCTCAATCGCGGGGGCTGCCGATAATGAGCAGTTCTTC.

This chain uses TRBV29-1 with TRBJ2-1; no clear D. This CDR3 spans 13 amino acids. Germline CDR1 is SQVTM and CDR2 is ANQGSEA. The ends were cut back, 3 bases at V and 7 bases at J, with 13 bases in the middle. The chain's CDR3 is CSVDRVYRNEQFF. The CDR3 DNA reads as TGCAGCGTTGATAGGGTGTATAGAAATGAGCAGTTCTTC.

This clonotype showed up just a few times. V is TRBV12-3 or TRBV12-4 and J is TRBJ2-7; 10 nucleotides agree with TRBD1. V trimming: 4 bases; J trimming: 0 bases; junction bases outside the gene matches: 3. CDR3 length: 15 amino acids. As DNA, the CDR3 is TGTGCCAGCAGTTCGACAGGGGGCTACTCCTACGAGCAGTACTTC. This sequence encodes CASSSTGGYSYEQYF.

V and J are TRBV4-1 and TRBJ1-1, with a tentative D call TRBD1 (6 bases). This CDR3 is 18 amino acids long. The V gene lost 3 bases and the J gene lost 3 bases, with 23 bases spanning the gap. Per germline, CDR1 MGHRA and CDR2 YSYEKL. The CDR3 nucleotides are TGCGCCAGCAGCCAGCGAGGGTGGCAGGGGTTTGTTCACACTGAAGCTTTCTTT. It codes for CASSQRGWQGFVHTEAFF.

This clonotype was seen once. The chain has TRBV4-3 and TRBJ2-3; 14 bases map to TRBD2. Losses at the gene ends were 1 base for V and 3 bases for J; bases not matched to a gene: 9. Germline values: CDR1 LGHNA, CDR2 YSLEER. The CDR3 has 19 amino acids. The CDR3 DNA sequence: TGCGCCAGCAGCCAAGGACTAGCGGGGGGGCAGGTGAGAACAGATACGCAGTATTTT. Amino acids: CASSQGLAGGQVRTDTQYF.

The J gene is TRBJ1-3, the V gene TRBV5-1; maybe TRBD1 (5 bases). CDR1 and CDR2 (germline): SGHRS, YFSETQ. V dropped 4 bases and J dropped 1 base, with 9 bases sitting between them. This CDR3 contains 14 residues. The CDR3 reads CASSQGLSGNTIYF. The CDR3, as DNA: TGCGCCAGCAGCCAGGGACTTTCTGGAAACACCATATATTTT.

This clonotype was detected only a few times. This chain uses TRBV6-2 or TRBV6-3 with TRBJ1-6; 9 bases map to TRBD1. The CDR3 extends over 15 amino acids. Unmatched junction bases numbered 4, after V lost 1 base and J lost 9 bases. CDR1 is MNHEY, CDR2 SVGEGT, per germline. CDR3 bases: TGTGCCAGCAGTTACTTGTTGACAGGGGGTTCACCCCTCCACTTT. This sequence encodes CASSYLLTGGSPLHF.

This clonotype was seen only a few times. This rearrangement joins TRBV24-1 to TRBJ2-5; D perhaps matches TRBD2 (6 bases). Germline loops: CDR1 KGHDR, CDR2 SFDVKD. CDR3 length: 12 residues. Trimming left V 2 bases short and J 7 bases short, with 7 bases between. CDR3 sequence reads: CATSDSGGTQYF. CDR3 bases: TGTGCCACCAGTGATTCCGGGGGGACCCAGTACTTC.

In this sample, this clonotype turned up many times. The J gene is TRBJ1-2, the V gene TRBV5-1, with no clear D. This CDR3 is 14 amino acids long. The V gene lost 1 base and the J gene lost 8 bases, with 15 bases spanning the gap. CDR1 and CDR2 from the germline V gene are SGHRS and YFSETQ. CDR3 amino acids: CASSLKGSVGGYTF. The CDR3 DNA reads TGCGCCAGCAGCTTGAAGGGCTCAGTGGGGGGCTACACCTTC. The full variable domain, in which reference TRBV5-1 and TRBJ1-2 provide the parts outside the CDR3, is KAGVTQTPRYLIKTRGQQVTLSCSPISGHRSVSWYQQTPGQGLQFLFEYFSETQRNKGNFPGRFSGRQFSNSRSEMNVSTLELGDSALYLCASSLKGSVGGYTFGSGTRLTVV.

This clonotype occurred a few times. The chain is built from TRBV18 and TRBJ2-7; D unclear. CDR1 and CDR2 (germline): KGHSH, LQKENI. This CDR3 is built from 13 residues. V lost 6 bases, J lost 3 bases, and 12 bases lay in between. The CDR3 nucleotides are TGTGCCAGCTCCACCGGCAGCAACTACGAGCAGTACTTC. Translated, it gives CASSTGSNYEQYF. The full variable domain, its missing parts supplied by reference TRBV18 and TRBJ2-7, is NAGVMQNPRHLVRRRGQEARLRCSPMKGHSHVYWYRQLPEEGLKFMVYLQKENIIDESGMPKERFSAEFPKEGPSILRIQQVVRGDSAAYFCASSTGSNYEQYFGPGTRLTVT.

This clonotype was detected ten times or more. This sequence joins TRBV18 and TRBJ1-1; 8 bases align to TRBD1. Germline loops: CDR1 KGHSH, CDR2 LQKENI. J was trimmed by 0 bases and V by 2 bases; bases with no gene match: 11. The CDR3 is 18 amino acids. The CDR3 here is CASSPRNRGGSLNTEAFF. The CDR3 DNA follows: TGTGCCAGCTCACCAAGGAACAGGGGGGGAAGCTTGAACACTGAAGCTTTCTTT.

V gene TRBV12-3 or TRBV12-4 combines with J gene TRBJ2-3; D ambiguous. V lost 3 bases to trimming and J lost 3 bases, with 4 bases between them. There are 12 residues in the CDR3. The CDR3 DNA is TGTGCCAGCAGTTTCTTAACAGATACGCAGTATTTT. The encoded protein is CASSFLTDTQYF.

This clonotype was seen more than once but under ten times. V gene TRBV10-3 combines with J gene TRBJ2-2, with 9 nucleotides matching TRBD1. J gave up 6 bases and V 11 bases, and 10 bases lay outside the gene matches. Germline loops: CDR1 ENHRY, CDR2 SYGVKD. There are 14 residues in the CDR3. The CDR3 region has the DNA TGTGCCGTCGGCCGGGACAGGGACTCCGGGGAGCTGTTTTTT. It translates to CAVGRDRDSGELFF.

The chain carries TRBV6-6 and TRBJ1-4, with D tentatively TRBD1 (5 bases). The V and J ends lost 7 bases and 4 bases respectively, with 16 bases between them. The germline V gene encodes CDR1 MNHNY and CDR2 SVGAGI (reference sequence). This CDR3 spans 15 amino acids. CDR3 residues: CASNVGPLLNEKLFF. CDR3 nucleotide sequence: TGTGCCAGCAATGTGGGGCCACTTCTTAATGAAAAACTGTTTTTT.

This clonotype turned up a few times. The CDR3: CASSFLTEQYV. CDR3 in DNA: TGTGCCAGCAGTTTCTTGACCGAGCAGTACGTC. The chain recombines TRBV27 with TRBJ2-7; no firm D call. The V end was cut by 3 bases, the J end by 6 bases, with 6 bases between. Germline assignment: CDR1 MNHEY and CDR2 SMNVEV (reference sequence). The CDR3 length is 11 residues.

The J gene is TRBJ1-4, the V gene TRBV9; TRBD1 matches at 8 bases. V shed 4 bases and J 4 bases; nucleotides not matched to a gene: 3. The CDR3 consists of 14 residues. Germline-derived CDR1 and CDR2 are SGDLS and YYNGEE. CDR3 nucleotides: TGTGCCAGCAGCTTGACAGGGGTTAATGAAAAACTGTTTTTT. This sequence encodes CASSLTGVNEKLFF. The full variable domain, in which reference TRBV9 and TRBJ1-4 provide the parts outside the CDR3, is DSGVTQTPKHLITATGQRVTLRCSPRSGDLSVYWYQQSLDQGLQFLIQYYNGEERAKGNILERFSAQQFPDLHSELNLSSLELGDSALYFCASSLTGVNEKLFFGSGTQLSVL.

The chain has TRBV5-1 and TRBJ2-7; D gene ambiguous. The germline V gene has CDR1 SGHRS and CDR2 YFSETQ. This CDR3 has 13 residues. V lost 7 bases to trimming and J lost 2 bases, with 13 bases between them. The CDR3: CASGPTRTYEQYV. CDR3 coding DNA: TGCGCCAGCGGCCCCACCAGAACCTACGAGCAGTACGTC.

Many counts were recorded for this clonotype. The chain combines TRBV12-3 or TRBV12-4 with TRBJ2-7; D is perhaps TRBD2 (5 bases). CDR3 length equals 15 residues. V lost 6 bases to trimming and J lost 3 bases, with 18 bases between them. The CDR3: CASSLGGHGLYEQYF. CDR3 coding DNA: TGTGCCAGCAGCCTTGGAGGTCACGGGCTCTACGAGCAGTACTTC.

This clonotype was found a few times. The chain uses TRBV6-6 and TRBJ2-1, with TRBD2 as a possible D gene (6 bases). V was shortened by 2 bases and J by 3 bases, with 11 bases between the two germline ends. Germline lookup yields CDR1 MNHNY and CDR2 SVGAGI (reference sequence). The CDR3 covers 15 residues. The CDR3 loop is CASSYSRGSYNEQFF. As DNA, the CDR3 is TGTGCCAGCAGTTACAGTCGGGGGAGCTACAATGAGCAGTTCTTC.

This clonotype showed up just a few times. This chain joins TRBV18 and TRBJ2-7; TRBD1 aligns across 9 bases. The CDR3 extends over 16 amino acids. V lost 3 bases and J lost 4; bases outside the gene matches: 10. Germline CDR1 is KGHSH and CDR2 is LQKENI. The CDR3 bases are TGTGCCAGCTCACCCCGGACAGGGGCTAAGGGTTACGAGCAGTACTTC. This translates into CASSPRTGAKGYEQYF.